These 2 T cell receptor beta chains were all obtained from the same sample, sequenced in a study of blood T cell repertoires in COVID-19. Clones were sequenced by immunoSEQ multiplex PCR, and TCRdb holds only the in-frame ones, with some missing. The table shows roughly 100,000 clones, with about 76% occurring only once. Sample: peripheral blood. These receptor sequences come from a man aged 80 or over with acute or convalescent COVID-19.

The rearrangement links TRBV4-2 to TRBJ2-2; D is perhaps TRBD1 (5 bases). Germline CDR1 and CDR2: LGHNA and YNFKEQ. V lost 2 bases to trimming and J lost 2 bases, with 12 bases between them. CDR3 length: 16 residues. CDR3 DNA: TGTGCCAGCAGCCAATTTTCAGGACAAAACACCGGGGAGCTGTTTTTT. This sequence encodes CASSQFSGQNTGELFF.

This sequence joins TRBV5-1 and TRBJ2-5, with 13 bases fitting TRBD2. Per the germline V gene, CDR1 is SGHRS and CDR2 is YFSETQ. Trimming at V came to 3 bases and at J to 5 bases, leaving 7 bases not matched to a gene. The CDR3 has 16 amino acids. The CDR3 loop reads CASSSRTSGRGETQYF. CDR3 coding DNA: TGCGCCAGCAGCTCTAGGACTAGCGGGAGAGGGGAGACCCAGTACTTC.